These 3 T cell receptor beta chains were all obtained from the same sample, sequenced in a study of cytomegalovirus exposure and HLA in healthy donors. The PCR contained 60 Vbeta and 13 Jbeta primers. Sequencing used immunoSEQ multiplex PCR; TCRdb keeps in-frame clones, though not all of them. The sample lists around 190,000 clones; around 75% were seen once. The sequencing sample was made of PBMCs. The receptors stem from a female donor in good health and CMV-seronegative.

The gene calls are TRBV28 and TRBJ2-1, with TRBD1 matching over 7 bases. The CDR3 runs 15 residues. CDR1 is MDHEN, CDR2 SYDVKM, per germline. Trimming removed 5 bases from V and 6 bases from J; junction bases left unmatched: 10. The CDR3 sequence is CASSPPGGTFNEQFF. Here the CDR3 DNA reads TGTGCCAGCAGTCCGCCAGGGGGAACATTCAATGAGCAGTTCTTC.

V and J are TRBV7-3 and TRBJ1-1; 9 bases agree with TRBD1. Germline values: CDR1 SGHTA, CDR2 FQGTGA. This CDR3 region has 14 residues. Trimming at V came to 2 bases and at J to 5 bases, leaving 3 bases not matched to a gene. CDR3 sequence: CASSLRGQGTEAFF. Here the CDR3 DNA reads TGTGCCAGCAGCTTACGGGGACAGGGAACTGAAGCTTTCTTT.

The chain employs TRBV6-6 and TRBJ1-3; 7 bases align to TRBD1. This CDR3 spans 14 amino acids. Germline V gives CDR1 MNHNY, CDR2 SVGAGI (reference sequence). V was clipped by 8 bases and J by 3 bases; unmatched bases: 7. CDR3 residues: CASVDRASGNTIYF. CDR3 bases: TGTGCCAGCGTCGACAGGGCAAGTGGAAACACCATATATTTT.